This T cell receptor (beta chain) was sequenced during a study of blood T cell repertoires in COVID-19. Across the study: COVID-19 samples collected from the United States, Italy and Spain covered acute and convalescent phases. The analysed material was cDNA or gDNA that came from T cells, B-cell-depleted T cells, or PBMCs.

Original methodology: Using reference gene primer amplification, nucleated cell counts were estimated. Libraries were prepared by immunoSEQ multiplex PCR; TCRdb keeps only in-frame clonotypes and omits some of them. The V and J calls and the clone size are those of that table, but D and trimming were determined from the DNA. The sample lists about 360,000 clones, 75% to 90% occurring once. The junction had 7 bases not matched to a gene; V was cut back by 4 bases and J by 5 bases. CDR1 and CDR2 from the germline V gene are SGHNT and YYREEE (reference sequence). This CDR3 contains 16 residues. Enrolment of Seattle patients took place during active infection, and they were followed longitudinally.

This chain joins TRBV5-4 and TRBJ1-6, with 9 bases identical to TRBD1. Sequencing was performed on peripheral blood. The sequence was collected from an older woman with COVID-19, enrolled during active disease. CDR3 loop: CASSTFTGGDNSPLHF. For the CDR3, the DNA is TGTGCCAGCAGCACCTTCACAGGGGGCGATAATTCACCCCTCCACTTT.